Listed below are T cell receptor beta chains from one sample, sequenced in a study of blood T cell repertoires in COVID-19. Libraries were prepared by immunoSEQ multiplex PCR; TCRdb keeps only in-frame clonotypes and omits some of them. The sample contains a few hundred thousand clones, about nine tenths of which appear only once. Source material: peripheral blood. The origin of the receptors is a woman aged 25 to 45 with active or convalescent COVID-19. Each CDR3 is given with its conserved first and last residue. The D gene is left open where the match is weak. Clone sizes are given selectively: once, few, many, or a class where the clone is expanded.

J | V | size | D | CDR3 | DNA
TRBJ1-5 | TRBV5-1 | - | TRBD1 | CASSRGQGDQPQHF | TGCGCCAGCAGCCGGGGACAGGGCGATCAGCCCCAGCATTTT
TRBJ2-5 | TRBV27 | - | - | CASSFAETQYF | TGTGCCAGCAGTTTCGCGGAGACCCAGTACTTC
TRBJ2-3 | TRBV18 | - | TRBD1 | CASSYDREGLNTQYF | TGTGCCAGCTCGTATGACAGGGAAGGTCTAAATACGCAGTATTTT
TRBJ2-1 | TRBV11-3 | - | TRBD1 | CASSPRDRADNEQFF | TGTGCCAGCAGCCCCCGGGACAGGGCGGACAATGAGCAGTTCTTC
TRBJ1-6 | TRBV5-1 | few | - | CASSPRASSSSYNSPLHF | TGCGCCAGCAGCCCGAGGGCCAGCAGTAGCTCCTATAATTCACCCCTCCACTTT
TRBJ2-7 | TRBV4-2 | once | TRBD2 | CASSHGKPSGGGSYEQYF | TGTGCCAGCAGCCATGGGAAACCATCGGGCGGGGGCTCCTACGAGCAGTACTTC
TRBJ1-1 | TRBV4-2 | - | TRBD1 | CASSQRRQGATEAFF | TGTGCCAGCAGCCAACGTCGTCAGGGGGCCACTGAAGCTTTCTTT
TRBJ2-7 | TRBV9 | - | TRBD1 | CASSVTGAGEQYF | TGTGCCAGCAGCGTTACAGGGGCAGGCGAGCAGTACTTC
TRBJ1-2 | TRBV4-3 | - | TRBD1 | CASSQDARGITEGYTF | TGCGCCAGCAGCCAAGATGCCAGGGGGATAACGGAGGGCTACACCTTC
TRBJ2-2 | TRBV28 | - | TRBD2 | CASGSRTSGFAGELFF | TGTGCCAGCGGCTCTCGGACTAGTGGGTTCGCCGGGGAGCTGTTTTTT
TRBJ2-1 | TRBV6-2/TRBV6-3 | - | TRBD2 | CASRPSGSSYNEQFF | TGTGCCAGCCGCCCTAGCGGTTCCTCCTACAATGAGCAGTTCTTC
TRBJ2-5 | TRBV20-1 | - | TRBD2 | CSASSPGLAGPGTQYF | TGCAGTGCTAGTTCCCCGGGACTAGCGGGGCCAGGAACCCAGTACTTC
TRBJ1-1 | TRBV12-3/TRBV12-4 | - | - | CASSLKGGTEAFF | TGTGCCAGCAGTTTAAAAGGAGGAACTGAAGCTTTCTTT
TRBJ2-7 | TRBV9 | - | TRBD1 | CASSVAGQGAREQYF | TGTGCCAGCAGCGTAGCGGGACAGGGGGCGCGCGAGCAGTACTTC
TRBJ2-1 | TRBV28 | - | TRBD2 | CASTLVLAGGRNEQFF | TGTGCCAGCACGCTCGTTTTAGCGGGGGGGCGCAATGAGCAGTTCTTC
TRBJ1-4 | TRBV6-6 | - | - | CASRQGGTNEKLFF | TGTGCCAGCAGGCAAGGGGGAACTAATGAAAAACTGTTTTTT
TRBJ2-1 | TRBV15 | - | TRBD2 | CATSSGRGGWNEQFF | TGTGCCACCAGCAGCGGGAGGGGGGGATGGAATGAGCAGTTCTTC
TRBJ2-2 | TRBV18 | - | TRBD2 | CASSPPRGGARTNTGELFF | TGTGCCAGCTCACCCCCCCGCGGGGGGGCCCGTACCAACACCGGGGAGCTGTTTTTT
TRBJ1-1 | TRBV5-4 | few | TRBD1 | CASSWDSIWTEAFF | TGTGCCAGCAGCTGGGACAGTATATGGACTGAAGCTTTCTTT
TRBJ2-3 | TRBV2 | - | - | CASSDWVTSTDTQYF | TGTGCCAGCAGTGATTGGGTGACTAGTACGGATACGCAGTATTTT
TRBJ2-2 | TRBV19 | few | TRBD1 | CASSQGQGIGELFF | TGTGCCAGTAGTCAAGGACAGGGCATCGGGGAGCTGTTTTTT
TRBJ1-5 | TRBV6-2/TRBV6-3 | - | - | CASSFQTDLNQPQHF | TGTGCCAGCAGTTTTCAGACAGACTTAAATCAGCCCCAGCATTTT
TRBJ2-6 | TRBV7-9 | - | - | CASTLFGANVLTF | TGTGCCAGCACCCTCTTTGGGGCCAACGTCCTGACTTTC
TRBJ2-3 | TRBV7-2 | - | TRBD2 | CASSLRLAGVSTDTQYF | TGTGCCAGCAGCTTAAGACTAGCGGGGGTTTCCACAGATACGCAGTATTTT
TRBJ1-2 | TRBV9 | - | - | CASSVEVRGRSYTF | TGTGCCAGCAGCGTAGAGGTACGGGGTAGGAGCTACACCTTC
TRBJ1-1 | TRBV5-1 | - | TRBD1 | CASSLAPGQGVEAFF | TGCGCCAGCAGCTTGGCGCCGGGACAGGGCGTAGAAGCTTTCTTT
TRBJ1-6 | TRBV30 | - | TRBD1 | CAWRVGQGNSPLHF | TGTGCCTGGAGGGTGGGACAGGGGAATTCACCCCTCCACTTT
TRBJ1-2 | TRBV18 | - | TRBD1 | CASSPPDREFGGYTF | TGTGCCAGCTCACCACCGGACAGGGAATTCGGTGGCTACACCTTC
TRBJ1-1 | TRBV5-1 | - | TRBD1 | CASHGQGKVSGTEAFF | TGCGCCAGCCACGGACAGGGAAAGGTGAGTGGGACTGAAGCTTTCTTT
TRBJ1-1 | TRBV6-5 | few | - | CASSYSGGTEAFF | TGTGCCAGCAGTTACTCCGGGGGCACTGAAGCTTTCTTT
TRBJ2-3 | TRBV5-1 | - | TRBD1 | CASSSGGPDTQYF | TGCGCCAGCAGCTCAGGGGGCCCGGATACGCAGTATTTT
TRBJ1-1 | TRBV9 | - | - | CASSPSRWGRTEAFF | TGTGCCAGCAGCCCATCCCGTTGGGGGCGTACTGAAGCTTTCTTT
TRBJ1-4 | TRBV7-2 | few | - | CASSLVPATNEKLFF | TGTGCCAGCAGCTTAGTTCCGGCAACTAATGAAAAACTGTTTTTT
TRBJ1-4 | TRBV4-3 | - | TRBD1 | CASSQNLIQGVREKLFF | TGCGCCAGCAGCCAAAACTTGATTCAGGGGGTTCGTGAAAAACTGTTTTTT
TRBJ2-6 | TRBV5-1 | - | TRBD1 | CASSRTGTSGANVLTF | TGCGCCAGCAGCCGGACAGGTACCTCTGGGGCCAACGTCCTGACTTTC
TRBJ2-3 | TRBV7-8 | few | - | CASSLVSGGYSIDTQYF | TGTGCCAGCAGCTTAGTATCTGGGGGCTACTCTATAGATACGCAGTATTTT
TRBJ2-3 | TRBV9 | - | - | CASSNTDTQYF | TGTGCCAGCAGTAACACAGATACGCAGTATTTT
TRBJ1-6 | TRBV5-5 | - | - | CASSLGLPGSPLHF | TGTGCCAGCAGCTTGGGCCTCCCGGGTTCACCCCTCCACTTT
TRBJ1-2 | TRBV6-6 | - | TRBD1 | CASSYPNRGLGYTF | TGTGCCAGCAGTTACCCGAACAGGGGGCTAGGCTACACCTTC
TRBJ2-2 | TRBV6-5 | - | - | CASSYSMLAGELFF | TGTGCCAGCAGTTACTCGATGTTAGCCGGGGAGCTGTTTTTT
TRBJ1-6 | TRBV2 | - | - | CASSEIGQPTNSPLHF | TGTGCCAGCAGTGAGATAGGACAGCCGACTAATTCACCCCTCCACTTT
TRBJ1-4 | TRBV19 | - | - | CASSIGEATNEKLFF | TGTGCCAGTAGTATAGGGGAGGCAACTAATGAAAAACTGTTTTTT
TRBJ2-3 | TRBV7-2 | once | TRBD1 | CASSLNRGLDTQYF | TGTGCCAGCAGCTTAAACAGGGGTTTGGATACGCAGTATTTT
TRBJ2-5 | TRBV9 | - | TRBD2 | CASSPRLAGLQETQYF | TGTGCCAGCAGCCCCCGACTAGCGGGGCTTCAAGAGACCCAGTACTTC
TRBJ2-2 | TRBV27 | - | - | CASSLKGDRRTGELFF | TGTGCCAGCAGTTTAAAGGGCGACAGGAGGACCGGGGAGCTGTTTTTT
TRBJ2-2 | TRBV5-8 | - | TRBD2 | CASSLARTSSGSNTGELFF | TGTGCCAGCAGCTTGGCCAGGACTAGCTCGGGATCGAACACCGGGGAGCTGTTTTTT
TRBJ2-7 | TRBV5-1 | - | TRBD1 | CASTGTGNTYEQYF | TGCGCCAGCACCGGGACAGGGAACACCTACGAGCAGTACTTC
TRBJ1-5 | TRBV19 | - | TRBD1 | CASSIGTGDSNQPQHF | TGTGCCAGTAGTATAGGGACAGGGGATAGCAATCAGCCCCAGCATTTT
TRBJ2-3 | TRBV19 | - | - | CASSNAQGGTDTQYF | TGTGCCAGTAGTAACGCCCAGGGTGGCACAGATACGCAGTATTTT
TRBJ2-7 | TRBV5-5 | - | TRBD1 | CASSTGGQGGHEQYF | TGTGCCAGCAGCACGGGGGGACAGGGGGGACACGAGCAGTACTTC
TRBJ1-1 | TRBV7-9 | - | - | CASSSPLGTEAFF | TGTGCCAGCAGCTCCCCGCTAGGTACTGAAGCTTTCTTT
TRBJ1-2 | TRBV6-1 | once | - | CASSERGVSPNYGYTF | TGTGCCAGCAGTGAACGGGGAGTCAGTCCTAACTATGGCTACACCTTC
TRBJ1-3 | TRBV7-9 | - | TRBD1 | CASTQPGTDGNTIYF | TGTGCCAGCACCCAACCTGGGACAGACGGAAACACCATATATTTT
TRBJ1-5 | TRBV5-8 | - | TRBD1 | CASSLGQGGNQPQHF | TGTGCCAGCAGCTTGGGACAGGGCGGCAATCAGCCCCAGCATTTT
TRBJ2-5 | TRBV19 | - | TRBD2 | CASRASGKETQYF | TGTGCCAGTAGGGCTAGCGGCAAAGAGACCCAGTACTTC